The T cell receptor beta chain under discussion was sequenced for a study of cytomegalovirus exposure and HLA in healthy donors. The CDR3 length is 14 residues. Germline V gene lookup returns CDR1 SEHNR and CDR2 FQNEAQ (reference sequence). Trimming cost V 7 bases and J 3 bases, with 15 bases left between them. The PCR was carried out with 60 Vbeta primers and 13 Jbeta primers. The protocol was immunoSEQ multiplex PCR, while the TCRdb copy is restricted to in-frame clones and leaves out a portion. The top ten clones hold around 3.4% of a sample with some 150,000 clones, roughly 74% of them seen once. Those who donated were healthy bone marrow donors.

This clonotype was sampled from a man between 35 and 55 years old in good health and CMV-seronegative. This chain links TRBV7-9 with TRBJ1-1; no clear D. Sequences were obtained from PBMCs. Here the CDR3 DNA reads TGTGCCAGCACCCAAACGCCCGGGGACACTGAAGCTTTCTTT. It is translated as CASTQTPGDTEAFF.